The 8 T cell receptor beta chains presented below share a single source sample, sequenced in a study of cytomegalovirus exposure and HLA in healthy donors. Primers for the PCR totalled 60 Vbeta and 13 Jbeta. The assay was immunoSEQ multiplex PCR, and TCRdb's table has in-frame clones only and misses some. The profile shows some 130,000 clones, roughly 85% of them singletons. The sequencing sample was made of PBMCs. These receptors came from a boy between 10 and 17 years old in good health and CMV-seronegative.

V and J are TRBV11-2 and TRBJ1-2, with TRBD1 as a possible D gene (6 bases). The germline V gene encodes CDR1 SGHAT and CDR2 FQNNGV. CDR3 length equals 16 residues. V lost 5 bases and J lost 2, with 18 bases in between. Here the CDR3 DNA reads TGTGCCAGCAGCATCGACAGGCCGCTCGGGAACTATGGCTACACCTTC. Protein product: CASSIDRPLGNYGYTF. The complete variable domain, with remaining parts taken from reference TRBV11-2 and TRBJ1-2, reads EAGVAQSPRYKIIEKRQSVAFWCNPISGHATLYWYQQILGQGPKLLIQFQNNGVVDDSQLPKDRFSAERLKGVDSTLKIQPAKLEDSAVYLCASSIDRPLGNYGYTFGSGTRLTVV.

This clone occurred once. The V and J genes are TRBV6-5 and TRBJ1-1; TRBD1 is a possible D gene (6 bases). V was trimmed by 6 bases and J by 4 bases, leaving 9 bases between them. The germline V gene encodes CDR1 MNHEY and CDR2 SVGAGI. The CDR3 has 12 amino acids. The CDR3 region is CASSRGTTEAFF. In DNA form, the CDR3 reads TGTGCCAGCAGCAGGGGTACCACTGAAGCTTTCTTT.

This chain links TRBV7-2 with TRBJ2-7; D remains ambiguous. Trimming pared 5 bases from V and 1 base from J, leaving 9 bases between. Germline lookup yields CDR1 SGHTA and CDR2 FQGNSA. The CDR3 consists of 13 residues. CDR3 nucleotides: TGTGCCAGCAGCCCAGACACTTCCTACGAGCAGTACTTC. Amino acids: CASSPDTSYEQYF.

The chain couples TRBV30 to TRBJ2-1; D possibly corresponds to TRBD2 (5 bases). Germline V gives CDR1 GTSNPN, CDR2 SVGIG (reference sequence). The V gene lost 2 bases and the J gene lost 2 bases, with 16 bases spanning the gap. The CDR3 loop spans 16 amino acids. The CDR3 nucleotides read TGTGCCTGGAGTTCCAGCGGAGGCGGTACCTACAATGAGCAGTTCTTC. This codes for CAWSSSGGGTYNEQFF.

The V call is TRBV5-1, the J call TRBJ1-1; D ambiguous. This CDR3 has 15 amino acids. The V and J ends lost 4 bases and 5 bases respectively, with 18 bases between them. The V gene's germline CDR1 is SGHRS and CDR2 YFSETQ. CDR3 in amino acids: CASSGIWTGKTEAFF. The CDR3 nucleotides are TGCGCCAGCAGCGGAATCTGGACGGGAAAAACTGAAGCTTTCTTT.

This chain joins TRBV25-1 and TRBJ1-2, with 8 bases identical to TRBD1. This CDR3 is built from 14 residues. In germline, CDR1 is MGHDK, CDR2 SYGVNS. V trimming: 0 bases; J trimming: 8 bases; junction bases outside the gene matches: 5. In DNA form, the CDR3 reads TGTGCCAGCAGTGAATATACAGGGGGACTCGGCTACACCTTC. The encoded protein is CASSEYTGGLGYTF.

The rearrangement links TRBV4-2 to TRBJ2-2; D possibly corresponds to TRBD1 (6 bases). V dropped 4 bases and J dropped 0 bases, with 9 bases sitting between them. Germline V gene data show CDR1 as LGHNA and CDR2 as YNFKEQ. This CDR3 is built from 15 residues. CDR3 bases: TGTGCCAGCAGCCGCCGGGACACGAACACCGGGGAGCTGTTTTTT. It translates to CASSRRDTNTGELFF.

V gene TRBV5-4 combines with J gene TRBJ2-1, with TRBD1 matching 8 bases. Germline V gene lookup returns CDR1 SGHNT and CDR2 YYREEE (reference sequence). Germline trimming cut 4 bases from V and 2 bases from J; bases unmatched to any gene: 5. CDR3 length: 15 amino acids. The chain's CDR3 is CASSRQGPTYNEQFF. The CDR3, as DNA: TGTGCCAGCAGCCGACAGGGGCCCACCTACAATGAGCAGTTCTTC.